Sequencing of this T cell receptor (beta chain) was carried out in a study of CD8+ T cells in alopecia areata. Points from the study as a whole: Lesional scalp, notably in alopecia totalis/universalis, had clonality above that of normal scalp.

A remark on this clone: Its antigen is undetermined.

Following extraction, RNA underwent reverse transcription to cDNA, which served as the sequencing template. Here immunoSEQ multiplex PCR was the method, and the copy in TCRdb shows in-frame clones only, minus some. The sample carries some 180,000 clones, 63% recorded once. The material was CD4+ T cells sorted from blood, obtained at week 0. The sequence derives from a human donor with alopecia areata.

CDR3: CSVGGALPDTQYF. The CDR3 DNA is TGCAGCGTTGGAGGTGCCCTCCCAGATACGCAGTATTTT. The chain carries TRBV29-1 and TRBJ2-3, with no clear D. The V gene's germline CDR1 is SQVTM and CDR2 ANQGSEA. The CDR3 length is 13 residues. V dropped 4 bases and J dropped 4 bases, with 12 bases sitting between them.